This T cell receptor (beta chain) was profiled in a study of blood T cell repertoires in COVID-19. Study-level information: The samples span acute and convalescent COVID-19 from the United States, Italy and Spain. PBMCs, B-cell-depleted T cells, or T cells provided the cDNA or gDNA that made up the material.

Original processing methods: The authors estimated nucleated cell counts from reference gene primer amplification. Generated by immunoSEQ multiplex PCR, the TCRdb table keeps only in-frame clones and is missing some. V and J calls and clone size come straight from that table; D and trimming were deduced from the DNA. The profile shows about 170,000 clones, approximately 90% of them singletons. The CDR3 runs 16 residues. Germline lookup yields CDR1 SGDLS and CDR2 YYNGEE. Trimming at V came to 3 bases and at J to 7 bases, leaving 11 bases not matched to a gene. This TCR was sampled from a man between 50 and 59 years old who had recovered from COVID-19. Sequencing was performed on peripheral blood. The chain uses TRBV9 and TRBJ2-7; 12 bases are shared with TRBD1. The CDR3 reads CASSAGAGQGAGEQYF. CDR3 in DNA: TGTGCCAGCAGCGCGGGTGCGGGACAGGGGGCGGGGGAGCAGTACTTC.